Below, 15 T cell receptor beta chains from the same sample are listed, as sequenced in a study of glioma-infiltrating T cells after dendritic cell vaccination. Time point here: after dendritic cell vaccination, including at tumor progression/relapse. Clones were read by immunoSEQ multiplex PCR, and TCRdb kept only the in-frame ones, dropping some. Among approximately 90,000 clones, 80% to 90% were seen once, and the ten largest hold roughly 2%. This specimen consisted of blood, obtained after dendritic cell vaccination. The receptors derive from a human donor with glioblastoma.

V gene TRBV10-3 combines with J gene TRBJ2-1, with D tentatively TRBD2 (6 bases). The germline V and J ends were trimmed by 6 bases and 0 bases, with 12 bases remaining between them. The CDR3 is made up of 15 amino acids. Germline V CDR1 and CDR2: ENHRY, SYGVKD. The DNA of the CDR3 is TGTGCCATCAGGGGACTCTCCCTCTCCTACAATGAGCAGTTCTTC. It is translated as CAIRGLSLSYNEQFF.

The chain uses TRBV10-2 and TRBJ2-7; 10 bases agree with TRBD2. CDR1 WSHSY and CDR2 SAAADI come from the germline V gene. The CDR3 is 13 residues long. The CDR3 region has the DNA TGCGCCACCAGTCTAGCGGGAGCGGTCGAGCAGTACGTC. This codes for CATSLAGAVEQYV.

The genes are TRBV30 and TRBJ2-1; 11 bases match TRBD2. Germline CDR1 reads GTSNPN; CDR2 reads SVGIG (reference sequence). V was pared by 0 bases and J by 3 bases, with 1 base of the junction left unmatched. CDR3 length equals 15 residues. The CDR3 sequence is CAWSVGLAGYNEQFF. DNA for the CDR3: TGTGCCTGGAGTGTAGGACTAGCGGGCTACAATGAGCAGTTCTTC.

The CDR3 bases are TGTGCCAGCAGCTTAACCCCGCCACGGGACAGCTCGATCCACGAGCAGTACTTC. This sequence encodes CASSLTPPRDSSIHEQYF. The genes are TRBV7-8 and TRBJ2-7; TRBD1 agrees at 7 bases. The CDR3 consists of 18 residues. J was trimmed by 5 bases and V by 2 bases; bases with no gene match: 18. Germline loops: CDR1 SGHVS, CDR2 FQNEAQ.

The chain employs TRBV5-1 and TRBJ2-1; D may be TRBD1 (5 bases). Between the trimmed V and J ends, which lost 2 bases and 2 bases, there was a span of 8 bases. The germline V gene encodes CDR1 SGHRS and CDR2 YFSETQ. The CDR3 is made up of 14 amino acids. The CDR3 protein is CASSLDRAYNEQFF. The CDR3 DNA follows: TGCGCCAGCAGCTTAGACAGAGCCTACAATGAGCAGTTCTTC.

The chain is built from TRBV19 and TRBJ2-3; TRBD2 is a possible D gene (5 bases). V was shortened by 1 base and J by 2 bases, with 10 bases between the two germline ends. The CDR3 contains 15 residues. Looked up from germline, CDR1 is LNHDA and CDR2 is SQIVND (reference sequence). The CDR3 DNA sequence: TGTGCCAGTAGTATAGTCTCAGACTACACAGATACGCAGTATTTT. Amino acid sequence: CASSIVSDYTDTQYF. The entire variable domain, with the rest obtained from reference TRBV19 and TRBJ2-3, is as follows: DGGITQSPKYLFRKEGQNVTLSCEQNLNHDAMYWYRQDPGQGLRLIYYSQIVNDFQKGDIAEGYSVSREKKESFPLTVTSAQKNPTAFYLCASSIVSDYTDTQYFGPGTRLTVL.

This clone has a single count. The chain uses TRBV7-2 and TRBJ2-3; 7 positions agree with TRBD2. With 1 base clipped from V and 1 base from J, the junction kept 2 bases outside the gene matches. Germline-derived CDR1 and CDR2 are SGHTA and FQGNSA. This CDR3 comprises 15 residues. CDR3 loop: CASSLGGSRTDTQYF. DNA of the CDR3: TGTGCCAGCAGCTTAGGCGGGAGTCGCACAGATACGCAGTATTTT.

The V call is TRBV4-1, the J call TRBJ1-2; no reliable D call. The CDR3 has 15 amino acids. The germline CDR1 and CDR2 sequences are MGHRA and YSYEKL. V lost 0 bases and J 5 bases, leaving 13 bases between the germline ends. CDR3: CASSQDPVAAYGYTF. The CDR3 DNA follows: TGCGCCAGCAGCCAAGACCCGGTGGCGGCGTATGGCTACACCTTC.

CDR3 in amino acids: CASSSLGRLETQYF. DNA of the CDR3: TGTGCCAGCAGCTCACTGGGCAGGTTAGAGACCCAGTACTTC. The chain has TRBV7-9 and TRBJ2-5; D unresolved. The V end lost 4 bases, the J end lost 4 bases, and 13 bases lay between the germline ends. The CDR3 has 14 amino acids. CDR1 is SEHNR, CDR2 FQNEAQ, per germline (reference sequence).

There are a few counts of this clone. The chain carries TRBV9 and TRBJ2-1; 11 positions match TRBD2. Germline V gene data show CDR1 as SGDLS and CDR2 as YYNGEE. This CDR3 region has 17 residues. V lost 4 bases and J lost 7; bases outside the gene matches: 13. Written as DNA, the CDR3 is TGTGCCAGCAGCCCTCAAAGGGGGACTAGCGGACAAAATGAGCAGTTCTTC. Encoded protein: CASSPQRGTSGQNEQFF.

The sample holds one count of this clone. The chain recombines TRBV5-1 with TRBJ2-3; 7 nucleotides align to TRBD2. There are 15 residues in the CDR3. In germline, CDR1 is SGHRS, CDR2 YFSETQ. After removal of 1 base from V and 4 bases from J, the junction contained 6 bases not matched to a gene. Written as DNA, the CDR3 is TGCGCCAGCAGCTTGCCGGCGGGAGCAGCAGATACGCAGTATTTT. Translation gives CASSLPAGAADTQYF.

The chain links TRBV2 to TRBJ2-7; 7 bases fit TRBD2. The ends lost 3 bases at V and 2 bases at J; junction bases unmatched: 4. Germline CDR1 reads SNHLY; CDR2 reads FYNNEI. This CDR3 contains 14 residues. CDR3 region: CASSEGLPPYEQYV. In nucleotides, the CDR3 is TGTGCCAGCAGTGAGGGACTACCACCCTACGAGCAGTACGTC.

In its sample, this clone was seen a few times. The rearrangement uses TRBV7-9 and TRBJ2-7, with D perhaps given as TRBD1 or TRBD2 (6 bases each). V dropped 4 bases and J dropped 3 bases, with 16 bases sitting between them. The CDR3 runs 15 residues. CDR1 and CDR2 from the germline V gene are SEHNR and FQNEAQ (reference sequence). As DNA, the CDR3 is TGTGCCAGCAGCTCAGGGGAGGCCCGGGACTACGAGCAGTACGTC. Encoded protein: CASSSGEARDYEQYV.

J is TRBJ2-3 and V is TRBV5-4; 10 positions agree with TRBD1. The J segment lost 2 bases and the V segment lost 3 bases, leaving 9 bases of the junction unmatched. This CDR3 region has 17 residues. Germline loops: CDR1 SGHNT, CDR2 YYREEE (reference sequence). In DNA form, the CDR3 reads TGTGCCAGCAGCTCCAATTCGGGACAGGGGTACACAGATACGCAGTATTTT. Encoded protein: CASSSNSGQGYTDTQYF. Filled out from reference TRBV5-4 and TRBJ2-3, the complete variable domain reads ETGVTQSPTHLIKTRGQQVTLRCSSQSGHNTVSWYQQALGQGPQFIFQYYREEENGRGNFPPRFSGLQFPNYSSELNVNALELDDSALYLCASSSNSGQGYTDTQYFGPGTRLTVL.

The chain carries TRBV19 and TRBJ1-1; perhaps TRBD1 as D (6 bases). The CDR3 sequence is 16 residues long. Germline loops: CDR1 LNHDA, CDR2 SQIVND (reference sequence). The V and J ends lost 3 bases and 2 bases respectively, with 16 bases between them. CDR3 DNA sequence: TGTGCCAGTAGTATCCCCACAGGGTGGGAAAACACTGAAGCTTTCTTT. It is translated as CASSIPTGWENTEAFF. The full variable domain, its missing parts supplied by reference TRBV19 and TRBJ1-1, is DGGITQSPKYLFRKEGQNVTLSCEQNLNHDAMYWYRQDPGQGLRLIYYSQIVNDFQKGDIAEGYSVSREKKESFPLTVTSAQKNPTAFYLCASSIPTGWENTEAFFGQGTRLTVV.